The 26 T cell receptor beta chains in this list originate from one sample, sequenced in a study of blood T cell repertoires in COVID-19. TCRdb's copy holds only in-frame clones and misses some; the assay was immunoSEQ multiplex PCR. The sample consists of approximately 170,000 clones, roughly 84% of them appearing once. Specimen: PBMCs or T cells enriched from blood (not recorded which). All receptors come from a woman aged 50 to 65 who had recovered from COVID-19.

The rearrangement links TRBV24-1 to TRBJ2-3; D gene uncertain. CDR1 KGHDR and CDR2 SFDVKD come from the germline V gene. V dropped 9 bases and J dropped 3 bases, with 18 bases sitting between them. This CDR3 is built from 15 residues. CDR3 bases: TGTGCCACCGAGAAGCAGGCTGGTGGGACAGATACGCAGTATTTT. It specifies CATEKQAGGTDTQYF.

As DNA, the CDR3 is TGTGCCAGCAGGCCTCCGGGACTTCCGGGCTATGGCTACACCTTC. Its translation is CASRPPGLPGYGYTF. V gene TRBV27 combines with J gene TRBJ1-2; maybe TRBD1 (5 bases). CDR3 length: 15 amino acids. Trimming took off 6 bases at V and 4 bases at J, with 18 bases between the two ends. Germline lookup yields CDR1 MNHEY and CDR2 SMNVEV (reference sequence).

The gene calls are TRBV11-1 and TRBJ2-7, with TRBD1 as a possible D gene (6 bases). Deletions cut 5 bases from V and 4 bases from J, with 9 bases between. The CDR3 consists of 12 residues. Germline V gene lookup returns CDR1 SGHAT and CDR2 FQDESV (reference sequence). The CDR3 is CASSPDRYEQYF. CDR3 DNA: TGTGCCAGCAGCCCGGACAGATACGAGCAGTACTTC.

The CDR3 DNA reads TGTGCCAGCAGACCGGGGGGAGAGGGGATAGATACGCAGTATTTT. This sequence encodes CASRPGGEGIDTQYF. The chain has TRBV9 and TRBJ2-3; the match to TRBD2 covers 7 bases. The CDR3 runs to 15 residues. The V gene's germline CDR1 is SGDLS and CDR2 YYNGEE. The J segment lost 5 bases and the V segment lost 5 bases, leaving 11 bases of the junction unmatched.

Remarks on this clone: Other nucleotide sequences from this sample produce the same CDR3. This chain links TRBV19 with TRBJ2-3, with D tentatively TRBD1 (6 bases). The CDR3 extends over 15 amino acids. Germline-derived CDR1 and CDR2 are LNHDA and SQIVND (reference sequence). The ends were cut back, 2 bases at V and 0 bases at J, with 9 bases in the middle. The CDR3 nucleotides read TGTGCCAGTAGTATAAGGGGGTTCAGCACAGATACGCAGTATTTT. Its translation: CASSIRGFSTDTQYF.

The V and J genes are TRBV4-1 and TRBJ2-2, with 8 positions matching TRBD2. V lost 7 bases to trimming and J lost 1 base; unmatched junction nucleotides: 17. Per the germline V gene, CDR1 is MGHRA and CDR2 is YSYEKL. The CDR3 totals 19 residues. The CDR3 loop reads CASTRPPWRGVENTGELFF. In nucleotides, the CDR3 is TGCGCCAGCACCCGACCCCCCTGGCGGGGGGTTGAGAACACCGGGGAGCTGTTTTTT.

The V and J genes are TRBV5-4 and TRBJ2-4; possible D gene TRBD1, 6 bases. Trimming left V 1 base short and J 8 bases short, with 13 bases between. The germline gives CDR1 SGHNT, CDR2 YYREEE (reference sequence). This CDR3 is built from 14 residues. CDR3: CASSLPGKGDIQYF. DNA of the CDR3: TGTGCCAGCAGCTTGCCAGGGAAGGGGGACATTCAGTACTTC.

The chain uses TRBV29-1 and TRBJ1-2, with 10 bases lining up with TRBD1. V dropped 5 bases and J dropped 8; count of bases not matched to a gene: 17. The CDR3 loop spans 16 amino acids. Germline lookup yields CDR1 SQVTM and CDR2 ANQGSEA. The CDR3 loop reads CSVQSGTGDDLWGYTF. The CDR3 DNA reads TGCAGCGTTCAATCCGGGACAGGGGACGACCTATGGGGCTACACCTTC.

A few counts support this clone. V and J are TRBV7-9 and TRBJ1-2; D not certain. Germline values: CDR1 SEHNR, CDR2 FQNEAQ (reference sequence). V shed 1 base and J shed 8 bases, with 11 bases lying between them. The CDR3 spans 13 residues. The CDR3 loop reads CASSLGGGAGYTF. DNA of the CDR3: TGTGCCAGCAGCTTAGGAGGCGGAGCGGGCTACACCTTC.

The J gene is TRBJ2-1, the V gene TRBV19; D may be TRBD2 (6 bases). Germline CDR1 and CDR2: LNHDA and SQIVND (reference sequence). V was clipped by 4 bases and J by 7 bases, with 11 bases between them. The CDR3 length is 13 residues. CDR3 in DNA: TGTGCCAGTAGTAGCGGGGACCATAATGAGCAGTTCTTC. Residues: CASSSGDHNEQFF.

The CDR3 coding sequence is TGTGCCAGCAGTTTCTCAGATCAGCCCCAGCATTTT. Its translation is CASSFSDQPQHF. The chain has TRBV28 and TRBJ1-5; D remains unclear. The germline gives CDR1 MDHEN, CDR2 SYDVKM. The CDR3 is made up of 12 amino acids. V lost 3 bases and J lost 5, with 5 bases in between.

The chain has TRBV7-2 and TRBJ2-7; TRBD1 agrees at 7 bases. The CDR3 consists of 13 residues. With V trimmed by 3 bases and J by 2 bases, 1 base remained unmatched. The germline V gene encodes CDR1 SGHTA and CDR2 FQGNSA. CDR3 amino acids: CASSLGQPYEQYF. In DNA, the CDR3 is TGTGCCAGCAGCTTGGGACAGCCCTACGAGCAGTACTTC.

The V and J genes are TRBV19 and TRBJ1-5; possibly TRBD1 for D (6 bases). There are 17 residues in the CDR3. Germline CDR1 and CDR2: LNHDA and SQIVND (reference sequence). Trimming took off 1 base at V and 4 bases at J, with 17 bases between the two ends. The CDR3 nucleotides read TGTGCCAGTAGTATAGGCAGGGGTGTAAGTGGGAATCAGCCCCAGCATTTT. Amino acids: CASSIGRGVSGNQPQHF.

This clone was detected only a few times. V is TRBV7-8 and J is TRBJ2-1; the match to TRBD2 covers 10 bases. Unmatched junction bases numbered 8, after V lost 5 bases and J lost 4 bases. Germline CDR1 reads SGHVS; CDR2 reads FQNEAQ. The CDR3 loop spans 16 amino acids. The CDR3: CASSILKREGYNEQFF. CDR3 coding DNA: TGTGCCAGCAGCATACTAAAGCGGGAGGGATACAATGAGCAGTTCTTC.

The genes are TRBV4-2 and TRBJ2-5, with 7 bases identical to TRBD2. CDR3 length equals 17 residues. The V gene end was trimmed by 0 bases and the J gene end by 3 bases; junction bases not matched to a gene: 10. CDR1 LGHNA and CDR2 YNFKEQ come from the germline V gene. CDR3 coding DNA: TGTGCCAGCAGCCAAGATGGGTCGGGGGGAGTTAAAGAGACCCAGTACTTC. Protein: CASSQDGSGGVKETQYF.

The V and J genes are TRBV18 and TRBJ1-1, with D hard to call. Germline values: CDR1 KGHSH, CDR2 LQKENI. The CDR3 runs to 14 residues. V was cut by 2 bases and J by 3 bases, with 10 bases left in between. DNA of the CDR3: TGTGCCAGCTCACCATCGATAACTTACACTGAAGCTTTCTTT. Its translation: CASSPSITYTEAFF.

CDR3 region: CASGLPPSSSYNEQFF. The CDR3 coding sequence is TGTGCTAGTGGTCTACCTCCATCGAGCTCCTACAATGAGCAGTTCTTC. The gene calls are TRBV12-5 and TRBJ2-1, with D unresolved. The CDR3 covers 16 residues. Germline CDR1 LGHNT, CDR2 FRNRAP. With 5 bases removed from V and 0 bases from J, the gap between germline ends came to 14 bases.

This chain joins TRBV23-1 and TRBJ1-2, with a possible D match to TRBD1 (6 bases). TRBV23-1 is an ORF, and what it does is uncertain. This CDR3 has 18 residues. Trimming took 7 bases from V and 3 from J, leaving 27 bases between them. CDR3 bases: TGCGCCAGCATCGAAGGCTTCCGGGACAACGACGAAGACTATGGCTACACCTTC. It is translated as CASIEGFRDNDEDYGYTF.

This sequence joins TRBV5-6 and TRBJ2-2; TRBD1 might be the D (6 bases). The CDR3 is 15 residues long. Germline assignment: CDR1 SGHDT and CDR2 YYEEEE. The V gene lost 5 bases and the J gene lost 4 bases, with 15 bases spanning the gap. The CDR3 loop is CASREIRGSTGELFF. The CDR3 nucleotides are TGTGCCAGCAGGGAAATCAGGGGAAGCACCGGGGAGCTGTTTTTT. Full variable domain (outside the CDR3, taken from reference TRBV5-6 and TRBJ2-2): DAGVTQSPTHLIKTRGQQVTLRCSPKSGHDTVSWYQQALGQGPQFIFQYYEEEERQRGNFPDRFSGHQFPNYSSELNVNALLLGDSALYLCASREIRGSTGELFFGEGSRLTVL.

The gene calls are TRBV18 and TRBJ2-1; TRBD2 is a possible D gene (6 bases). There are 15 residues in the CDR3. The germline V gene has CDR1 KGHSH and CDR2 LQKENI. The V gene lost 6 bases and the J gene lost 6 bases, with 18 bases spanning the gap. CDR3 residues: CASSHPSRGLNEQFF. In DNA form, the CDR3 reads TGTGCCAGCTCTCACCCCTCTAGGGGACTCAATGAGCAGTTCTTC.

This clone was observed once. The chain recombines TRBV4-1 with TRBJ2-3, with TRBD2 matching 11 bases. CDR1 is MGHRA, CDR2 YSYEKL, per germline. The ends lost 1 base at V and 1 base at J; junction bases unmatched: 7. CDR3 length: 18 amino acids. CDR3 nucleotides: TGCGCCAGCAGCCAAGCACTAGCGGGGGCCAAACGCACAGATACGCAGTATTTT. The encoded protein is CASSQALAGAKRTDTQYF.

The chain links TRBV29-1 to TRBJ2-7; 10 bases are shared with TRBD1. The CDR3 has 15 amino acids. V dropped 5 bases and J dropped 9; count of bases not matched to a gene: 16. CDR1 and CDR2 from the germline V gene are SQVTM and ANQGSEA. In DNA, the CDR3 is TGCAGCGTTTTGACCTCCGGGACAGGGGTTTCCGGGCAGTACTTC. This translates into CSVLTSGTGVSGQYF.

The J gene is TRBJ1-1, the V gene TRBV5-6; 7 nucleotides line up with TRBD1. CDR1 and CDR2 (germline): SGHDT, YYEEEE. This CDR3 is built from 16 residues. J was trimmed by 0 bases and V by 3 bases; bases with no gene match: 8. The CDR3 nucleotides read TGTGCCAGCAGCTGGGGACGACAGGGTTTGAACACTGAAGCTTTCTTT. Its translation: CASSWGRQGLNTEAFF.

This clone has a count of ten or more. J is TRBJ2-5 and V is TRBV5-1, with D tentatively TRBD2 (6 bases). Germline CDR1 reads SGHRS; CDR2 reads YFSETQ. V lost 2 bases, J lost 2 bases, and 13 bases lay in between. CDR3 length equals 15 residues. CDR3 in amino acids: CASSFGAGFQETQYF. The CDR3 DNA follows: TGCGCCAGCAGCTTTGGAGCGGGTTTTCAAGAGACCCAGTACTTC.

V usage is TRBV4-3 and J usage is TRBJ1-6, with a possible D match to TRBD1 (6 bases). The germline gives CDR1 LGHNA, CDR2 YSLEER. This CDR3 has 18 amino acids. V was pared by 4 bases and J by 0 bases, with 16 bases between. The chain's CDR3 is CASSREVTGSSYNSPLHF. The CDR3 bases are TGCGCCAGCAGCCGAGAGGTTACAGGGAGCTCCTATAATTCACCCCTCCACTTT.

CDR3: CASSVDSGTGFETQYF. Here the CDR3 DNA reads TGTGCCAGCAGCGTAGATAGCGGGACGGGATTCGAGACCCAGTACTTC. V and J are TRBV9 and TRBJ2-5; 8 bases map to TRBD2. The V and J ends lost 0 bases and 5 bases, in that order; junction bases with no gene match: 9. Germline V gene lookup returns CDR1 SGDLS and CDR2 YYNGEE. The CDR3 length is 16 residues.